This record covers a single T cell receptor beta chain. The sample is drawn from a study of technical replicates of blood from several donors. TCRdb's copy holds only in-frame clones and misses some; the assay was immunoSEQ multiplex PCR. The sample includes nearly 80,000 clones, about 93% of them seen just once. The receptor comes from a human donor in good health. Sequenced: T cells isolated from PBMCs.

The CDR3 spells CASSPPEGGSEKLFF. The CDR3 coding sequence is TGTGCCAGCTCACCACCGGAGGGAGGAAGCGAAAAACTGTTTTTT. V usage is TRBV18 and J usage is TRBJ1-4; no definite D call. Germline V lookup: CDR1 KGHSH, CDR2 LQKENI. V was shortened by 0 bases and J by 8 bases, with 13 bases between the two germline ends. The CDR3 extends over 15 amino acids. Full variable domain (rest looked up from reference TRBV18 and TRBJ1-4): NAGVMQNPRHLVRRRGQEARLRCSPMKGHSHVYWYRQLPEEGLKFMVYLQKENIIDESGMPKERFSAEFPKEGPSILRIQQVVRGDSAAYFCASSPPEGGSEKLFFGSGTQLSVL.